Below, one T cell receptor beta chain is given with its context. Source study methods: Scientists estimated how many nucleated cells there were by amplifying reference gene primers. Only in-frame clones appear in the TCRdb table, and some are missing; sequencing was by immunoSEQ multiplex PCR. Clone size and the V and J calls come from that table; the DNA yielded D and trimming. Here the sample spans about 210,000 clones, 83% being singletons. V was shortened by 3 bases and J by 3 bases, with 12 bases between the two germline ends. CDR3 length: 14 residues. The data are from a study of blood T cell repertoires in COVID-19. Study-level background: From the United States, Italy and Spain came samples of acute and convalescent COVID-19.

Sequencing was done on a sample of peripheral blood. This clonotype was obtained from a woman between 40 and 50 years old with active or convalescent COVID-19. This chain uses TRBV23-1 with TRBJ2-7, with TRBD1 as a possible D gene (6 bases). Being an ORF, TRBV23-1 has a function that is uncertain. CDR3 in DNA: TGCGCCAGCAGTCATTTCCGACAGGACTACGAGCAGTACTTC. It encodes CASSHFRQDYEQYF.